These 8 T cell receptor beta chains were all obtained from the same sample, sequenced in a study of blood T cell repertoires in COVID-19. Method: immunoSEQ multiplex PCR; TCRdb's copy keeps in-frame clones and lacks some. The sample includes some 100,000 clones, roughly 80% seen only once; the top ten take roughly an eighth. The sequencing input was peripheral blood. The source of these receptors is a woman between 70 and 85 years old with acute or convalescent COVID-19.

The rearrangement uses TRBV7-2 and TRBJ1-2; D possibly corresponds to TRBD1 (6 bases). Trimming took off 2 bases at V and 6 bases at J, with 10 bases between the two ends. CDR3 length equals 13 residues. CDR1 and CDR2 (germline): SGHTA, FQGNSA. The CDR3 region is CASSLQGFNGYTF. CDR3 nucleotides: TGTGCCAGCAGCTTACAGGGGTTTAATGGCTACACCTTC.

The chain couples TRBV18 to TRBJ2-7; TRBD1 matches at 8 bases. The CDR3 consists of 14 residues. Germline-derived CDR1 and CDR2 are KGHSH and LQKENI. V was clipped by 6 bases and J by 3 bases; unmatched bases: 7. As DNA, the CDR3 is TGTGCCAGCTCGCCCACGGACAGGGTCTACGAGCAGTACTTC. Translated: CASSPTDRVYEQYF.

This clone has more than one count but fewer than ten. This chain joins TRBV7-9 and TRBJ2-1; D ambiguous. Germline CDR1 is SEHNR and CDR2 is FQNEAQ (reference sequence). The CDR3 runs 12 residues. V lost 3 bases, J lost 7 bases, and 7 bases lay in between. The CDR3 DNA reads TGTGCCAGCAGCTTTGAGCCAAATGAGCAGTTCTTC. Translated: CASSFEPNEQFF. Complete variable domain (other parts from reference TRBV7-9 and TRBJ2-1): DTGVSQNPRHKITKRGQNVTFRCDPISEHNRLYWYRQTLGQGPEFLTYFQNEAQLEKSRLLSDRFSAERPKGSFSTLEIQRTEQGDSAMYLCASSFEPNEQFFGPGTRLTVL.

This rearrangement joins TRBV19 to TRBJ1-2, with 12 bases aligning to TRBD1. Germline CDR1 reads LNHDA; CDR2 reads SQIVND (reference sequence). The V gene end was trimmed by 6 bases and the J gene end by 5 bases; junction bases not matched to a gene: 4. CDR3 size: 14 residues. The CDR3 loop reads CASRRDRGLYGYTF. The CDR3 coding sequence is TGTGCCAGTAGGAGGGACAGGGGGCTATATGGCTACACCTTC. Together with reference TRBV19 and TRBJ1-2, the CDR3 gives the full variable domain: DGGITQSPKYLFRKEGQNVTLSCEQNLNHDAMYWYRQDPGQGLRLIYYSQIVNDFQKGDIAEGYSVSREKKESFPLTVTSAQKNPTAFYLCASRRDRGLYGYTFGSGTRLTVV.

This clone was observed a few times. V usage is TRBV30 and J usage is TRBJ2-5, with TRBD2 as a possible D gene (6 bases). From germline, CDR1 is GTSNPN and CDR2 SVGIG (reference sequence). The CDR3 covers 14 residues. Trimming removed 3 bases at V and 5 bases at J, with 16 bases between. The CDR3 spells CAWSPGLTRETQYF. The CDR3 DNA reads TGTGCCTGGAGCCCGGGACTCACAAGGGAGACCCAGTACTTC.

The rearrangement uses TRBV5-8 and TRBJ2-7; a possible D gene is TRBD2 (5 bases). V was cut by 4 bases and J by 0 bases, with 14 bases left in between. CDR3 length: 15 amino acids. Germline V lookup: CDR1 SGHTS, CDR2 YDEGEE. CDR3: CASSEAGLASYEQYV. CDR3 coding DNA: TGTGCCAGCAGCGAAGCCGGTCTAGCCTCCTACGAGCAGTACGTC.

This clone has a handful of counts. This sequence joins TRBV6-5 and TRBJ1-3; the match to TRBD1 covers 7 bases. Germline trimming cut 2 bases from V and 8 bases from J; bases unmatched to any gene: 6. Germline values: CDR1 MNHEY, CDR2 SVGAGI. This CDR3 has 14 amino acids. CDR3 coding DNA: TGTGCCAGCAGTTACGGGACAGAAGGACACACCATATATTTT. Its protein is CASSYGTEGHTIYF.

Here the CDR3 reads CASSLDRGSHNEQFF. The DNA for the CDR3 is TGTGCCAGCAGCTTGGATCGGGGGAGCCACAATGAGCAGTTCTTC. The genes are TRBV5-6 and TRBJ2-1, with D possibly matching TRBD2 (6 bases). Looked up from germline, CDR1 is SGHDT and CDR2 is YYEEEE. Trimming cost V 0 bases and J 5 bases, with 12 bases left between them. This CDR3 has 15 residues.